This entry lists 22 T cell receptor beta chains sequenced from one sample in a study of T cells after yellow fever vaccination. A single record per CDR3 protein comes from TCRdb applying MiXCR to the 5' RACE reads. The sample holds a few hundred thousand distinct CDR3 sequences, 3% to 4.5% seen once. This specimen was PBMCs, taken on the day of the yellow fever booster vaccination. These receptors were taken from a man between 18 and 35 years old who received the YFV17D yellow fever vaccine.

The rearrangement uses TRBV27 and TRBJ2-3, with 7 bases fitting TRBD1. Germline V CDR1 and CDR2: MNHEY, SMNVEV (reference sequence). Trimming at V came to 2 bases and at J to 0 bases, leaving 8 bases not matched to a gene. CDR3 length: 17 residues. The CDR3 sequence: CASSLDAGTASTDTQYF. The CDR3 region has the DNA TGTGCCAGCAGTTTAGACGCCGGGACAGCTAGCACAGATACGCAGTATTTT.

The chain uses TRBV3-1 and TRBJ1-1; D possibly corresponds to TRBD1 (5 bases). Between the trimmed V and J ends, which lost 4 bases and 12 bases, there was a span of 15 bases. Germline CDR1 is LGHDT and CDR2 is YNNKEL (reference sequence). The CDR3 has 12 amino acids. CDR3 sequence (DNA): TGTGCCAGCAGCCCCCGGGGAGGGGTGTCTTTCTTT. This gives the protein CASSPRGGVSFF.

This clonotype was seen only a few times. The chain combines TRBV11-2 with TRBJ2-3; D ambiguous. Between the trimmed V and J ends, which lost 2 bases and 2 bases, there was a span of 8 bases. The length of the CDR3 is 14 residues. Germline CDR1 SGHAT, CDR2 FQNNGV. The CDR3, as DNA: TGTGCCAGCAGCTTATCGAGGCTCACAGATACGCAGTATTTT. It translates to CASSLSRLTDTQYF.

This clonotype was picked up many times. This sequence joins TRBV6-5 and TRBJ1-5; no definite D call. Germline V gene lookup returns CDR1 MNHEY and CDR2 SVGAGI. The germline V and J ends were trimmed by 2 bases and 7 bases, with 12 bases remaining between them. The CDR3 is 14 amino acids. The CDR3 reads CASSYGRGFQPQHF. CDR3 coding DNA: TGTGCCAGCAGTTACGGCCGGGGTTTCCAGCCCCAGCATTTT.

This clonotype was seen repeatedly, ten times or more. This sequence joins TRBV7-2 and TRBJ1-1, with D maybe TRBD1 (6 bases). V lost 1 base to trimming and J lost 4 bases, with 22 bases between them. Germline V CDR1 and CDR2: SGHTA, FQGNSA. This CDR3 has 18 amino acids. The CDR3 nucleotides read TGTGCCAGCAGCTTAGGCCCCCAGGGGCGCGGAGTCCGCACTGAAGCTTTCTTT. Translating it yields CASSLGPQGRGVRTEAFF.

The chain recombines TRBV25-1 with TRBJ2-7; 10 bases agree with TRBD1. The CDR3 spans 15 residues. The germline gives CDR1 MGHDK, CDR2 SYGVNS. With V trimmed by 5 bases and J by 5 bases, 9 bases remained unmatched. This chain's CDR3 is CASSRQGAVRDEQYF. Here the CDR3 DNA reads TGTGCCAGCAGTCGACAGGGGGCTGTACGGGACGAGCAGTACTTC.

This clonotype showed up many times. The rearrangement links TRBV7-3 to TRBJ2-7; TRBD2 agrees at 9 bases. The CDR3 sequence is 13 residues long. Losses at the gene ends were 6 bases for V and 3 bases for J; bases not matched to a gene: 3. CDR1 is SGHTA, CDR2 FQGTGA, per germline. This CDR3 is CASSEAGGYEQYF. CDR3 bases: TGTGCCAGCAGTGAAGCGGGGGGCTACGAGCAGTACTTC.

This clonotype occurred many times. V usage is TRBV10-2 and J usage is TRBJ2-7; D is ambiguous. Per the germline V gene, CDR1 is WSHSY and CDR2 is SAAADI. This CDR3 has 14 residues. V was trimmed by 4 bases and J by 7 bases, leaving 17 bases between them. The CDR3 DNA follows: TGCGCCAGCAGTGTGCTTACCCCTTCCCTGGAGCAGTACTTC. It yields the protein CASSVLTPSLEQYF.

This clonotype was seen many times. At one end the junction does not follow the germline gene, possibly because of a read error. The V gene is TRBV20-1, the J gene TRBJ1-1; D perhaps matches TRBD1 (5 bases). Germline CDR1 reads DFQATT; CDR2 reads SNEGSKA (reference sequence). The CDR3 is 12 amino acids. CDR3 loop: CSARGGATEAFF. CDR3 bases: TGCAGTGCCAGAGGAGGGGCCACTGAAGCTTTCTTT.

Many counts were recorded for this clonotype. The chain couples TRBV28 to TRBJ2-2; D is undetermined. This CDR3 is 12 amino acids long. Trimming took 4 bases from V and 7 from J, leaving 7 bases between them. Per germline, CDR1 MDHEN and CDR2 SYDVKM. The CDR3 is CASSSPIGELFF. DNA of the CDR3: TGTGCCAGCAGTTCCCCCATCGGGGAGCTGTTTTTT.

This clonotype came up many times. This chain connects TRBV20-1 to TRBJ1-1; TRBD1 is a possible D gene (6 bases). The germline gives CDR1 DFQATT, CDR2 SNEGSKA (reference sequence). The V and J ends lost 4 bases and 1 base respectively, with 7 bases between them. The CDR3 loop spans 12 amino acids. CDR3 DNA: TGCAGTGCTACAGGGGAGAACACTGAAGCTTTCTTT. Translated, it gives CSATGENTEAFF.

The table lists this clonotype with a few counts. The chain has TRBV12-3 or TRBV12-4 and TRBJ2-5, with 9 bases lining up with TRBD2. Germline trimming cut 6 bases from V and 5 bases from J; bases unmatched to any gene: 10. The CDR3 spans 15 residues. CDR3: CASSLYSRGGETQYF. DNA for the CDR3: TGTGCCAGCAGCCTCTACTCGCGGGGGGGGGAGACCCAGTACTTC.

Only a few counts were recorded for this clonotype. The chain couples TRBV20-1 to TRBJ1-4; D gene ambiguous. V shed 0 bases and J shed 4 bases, with 12 bases lying between them. CDR3 length equals 15 residues. Germline V CDR1 and CDR2: DFQATT, SNEGSKA (reference sequence). CDR3: CSARDHRGGNEKLFF. The CDR3 region has the DNA TGCAGTGCTAGAGATCATCGCGGCGGTAATGAAAAACTGTTTTTT.

This clonotype was found many times. The chain has TRBV25-1 and TRBJ2-1; no clear D gene. V lost 0 bases and J lost 7, with 13 bases in between. CDR1 MGHDK and CDR2 SYGVNS come from the germline V gene. This CDR3 has 15 amino acids. This CDR3 is CASSEYKGRLNEQFF. The CDR3, as DNA: TGTGCCAGCAGTGAATATAAGGGCCGGCTTAATGAGCAGTTCTTC.

In this sample, this clonotype turned up a few times. The chain uses TRBV19 and TRBJ2-2; 8 positions match TRBD2. The CDR3 totals 15 residues. V shed 7 bases, J shed 6 bases, and the junction held 10 bases outside the gene matches. Germline V gene data show CDR1 as LNHDA and CDR2 as SQIVND (reference sequence). The CDR3, as DNA: TGTGCCAGTAACCTGCGGCGGGGGGTCCCCGGGGAGCTGTTTTTT. The encoded protein is CASNLRRGVPGELFF.

The V call is TRBV19, the J call TRBJ2-1; a possible D gene is TRBD2 (7 bases). CDR1 is LNHDA, CDR2 SQIVND, per germline (reference sequence). V gave up 1 base and J gave up 7 bases, with 11 bases separating them. The CDR3 extends over 14 amino acids. CDR3 sequence reads: CASSIAGGVNEQFF. The DNA for the CDR3 is TGTGCCAGTAGTATAGCGGGGGGCGTGAATGAGCAGTTCTTC.

At least ten counts were recorded for this clonotype. This chain uses TRBV6-1 with TRBJ2-5, with 9 bases aligning to TRBD2. Germline values: CDR1 MNHNS, CDR2 SASEGT. The CDR3 length is 15 residues. After removal of 6 bases from V and 3 bases from J, the junction contained 8 bases not matched to a gene. CDR3 protein: CASSRIAGEEETQYF. CDR3 DNA: TGTGCCAGCAGCCGGATAGCGGGGGAGGAAGAGACCCAGTACTTC.

This sequence joins TRBV27 and TRBJ1-1; D is possibly TRBD1 (5 bases). CDR1 MNHEY and CDR2 SMNVEV come from the germline V gene (reference sequence). The V and J ends lost 5 bases and 10 bases respectively, with 20 bases between them. This CDR3 region has 14 residues. The CDR3 loop is CASSLQGPTLGAFF. Written as DNA, the CDR3 is TGTGCCAGCAGTCTCCAGGGCCCCACCCTCGGAGCTTTCTTT.

This clonotype occurred many times. V usage is TRBV7-3 and J usage is TRBJ2-3; 8 bases map to TRBD2. Germline assignment: CDR1 SGHTA and CDR2 FQGTGA. Unmatched junction bases numbered 7, after V lost 4 bases and J lost 1 base. The length of the CDR3 is 16 residues. DNA of the CDR3: TGTGCCAGCAGCTCTGGACTAGCCGATGGCACAGATACGCAGTATTTT. This sequence encodes CASSSGLADGTDTQYF.

The CDR3: CASSQDLAGALAKNIQYF. CDR3 sequence (DNA): TGCGCCAGCAGCCAAGACTTAGCGGGGGCGTTAGCCAAAAACATTCAGTACTTC. The chain employs TRBV4-3 and TRBJ2-4, with 9 nucleotides matching TRBD2. The CDR3 runs to 18 residues. CDR1 LGHNA and CDR2 YSLEER come from the germline V gene. The J segment lost 0 bases and the V segment lost 0 bases, leaving 6 bases of the junction unmatched.

The sample holds many counts of this clonotype. The chain has TRBV12-3 or TRBV12-4 and TRBJ2-1, with unresolved D. V was cut by 6 bases and J by 5 bases, with 11 bases left in between. The CDR3 is made up of 13 amino acids. The CDR3 sequence: CASRQVRNNEQFF. In DNA form, the CDR3 reads TGTGCCAGCAGGCAAGTCCGGAACAATGAGCAGTTCTTC.

The V call is TRBV19, the J call TRBJ2-1; 8 nucleotides align to TRBD2. The germline V gene encodes CDR1 LNHDA and CDR2 SQIVND (reference sequence). CDR3 length: 14 residues. V shed 4 bases and J 4 bases; nucleotides not matched to a gene: 3. CDR3 region: CASSSIAGYNEQFF. CDR3 nucleotides: TGTGCCAGTAGTAGCATAGCGGGATACAATGAGCAGTTCTTC.